These T cell receptor beta chains were read from a single sample in a study of T cell repertoires in cytomegalovirus infection. The antigens these receptors bind are not known. TCRdb reanalysed the reads using MiXCR and keeps one entry per CDR3 protein. Here the sample spans about 150,000 distinct CDR3 sequences, 32% being singletons. The sample was CD8+ T cells from cultured PBMCs, taken from culture after CMV antigen stimulation. These receptors all come from a human donor in good health (CMV status not recorded). Some clones in this sample may be carry-over from other donors' samples. Both conserved end residues are trimmed from each CDR3. Fields, in order: CDR3 protein, J gene, V gene, clone size. The size field is filled for only some rows; it gives once, few, many or a size class.

CDR3: ASSFLTSGETQY
J: TRBJ2-5
V: TRBV7-2
size: many

CDR3: ASSLAPTNEKLF
J: TRBJ1-4
V: TRBV7-8
size: many

CDR3: ASSLNSGTGSEAF
J: TRBJ1-1
V: TRBV7-3
size: .

CDR3: SVEDGTPQLKGGAAGNTIY
J: TRBJ1-3
V: TRBV29-1
size: .

CDR3: AISGLAGGTGNEQF
J: TRBJ2-1
V: TRBV10-3
size: few

CDR3: ASSVRDRGYIVTEAF
J: TRBJ1-1
V: TRBV6-1
size: few

CDR3: ASSLMTGFYTGELF
J: TRBJ2-2
V: TRBV28
size: .

CDR3: ASAMSGPNTEAF
J: TRBJ1-1
V: TRBV12-3/TRBV12-4
size: .

CDR3: ASRTTGADGETQY
J: TRBJ2-5
V: TRBV7-8
size: few

CDR3: ASRDSQETQY
J: TRBJ2-5
V: TRBV6-1
size: few

CDR3: ASSTAPGSYQPQH
J: TRBJ1-5
V: TRBV5-1
size: .

CDR3: ASSQDQGQPQH
J: TRBJ1-5
V: TRBV4-1
size: few

CDR3: SARNTGGSSNEQF
J: TRBJ2-1
V: TRBV20-1
size: .

CDR3: ASSVGLGEETQY
J: TRBJ2-5
V: TRBV9
size: .

CDR3: ASSVGEVMNTEAF
J: TRBJ1-1
V: TRBV28
size: .

CDR3: ASSPTGTANTEAF
J: TRBJ1-1
V: TRBV5-1
size: .

CDR3: ASSLLRQEGNTIY
J: TRBJ1-3
V: TRBV7-9
size: .

CDR3: ASSPGTGPFEQY
J: TRBJ2-7
V: TRBV19
size: many

CDR3: SARVPTGTEAF
J: TRBJ1-1
V: TRBV20-1
size: .

CDR3: ASSLDSRVGEQF
J: TRBJ2-1
V: TRBV7-6
size: large

CDR3: ASSQEYGMYYGYT
J: TRBJ1-2
V: TRBV14
size: once

CDR3: ASSEQGQGAYEQY
J: TRBJ2-7
V: TRBV4-1
size: few

CDR3: ASSTRGLETGELF
J: TRBJ2-2
V: TRBV9
size: few

CDR3: ASSGTGNEQY
J: TRBJ2-7
V: TRBV7-6
size: many

CDR3: ATSRDGSPDNEQF
J: TRBJ2-1
V: TRBV15
size: few

CDR3: ASSRLGPNGYT
J: TRBJ1-2
V: TRBV7-9
size: .

CDR3: ASSPRGWTEAF
J: TRBJ1-1
V: TRBV19
size: .

CDR3: ASSLRPFGDTQY
J: TRBJ2-3
V: TRBV12-3/TRBV12-4
size: few

CDR3: ASSRDRGKETQY
J: TRBJ2-5
V: TRBV12-3/TRBV12-4
size: .

CDR3: ASSSSSGGAYTQY
J: TRBJ2-3
V: TRBV7-2
size: many

CDR3: SAMGLVELDTQY
J: TRBJ2-3
V: TRBV20-1
size: .

CDR3: ASSLRAYQETQY
J: TRBJ2-5
V: TRBV5-4
size: few

CDR3: ASSWGLEPSEQF
J: TRBJ2-1
V: TRBV5-4
size: .

CDR3: ASSLGAGASQPQH
J: TRBJ1-5
V: TRBV13
size: .

CDR3: SLTSGQGPYEQY
J: TRBJ2-7
V: TRBV20-1
size: .

CDR3: ASTTTRVQLNTEAF
J: TRBJ1-1
V: TRBV6-1
size: many

CDR3: ASSQVARVETQY
J: TRBJ2-5
V: TRBV4-1
size: .

CDR3: ASRDISYNEQF
J: TRBJ2-1
V: TRBV7-6
size: few

CDR3: ASSAAGTGFNEQF
J: TRBJ2-1
V: TRBV11-1
size: many

CDR3: ASSMGVVGNQPQH
J: TRBJ1-5
V: TRBV2
size: few

CDR3: ASSLSKGDEQF
J: TRBJ2-1
V: TRBV27
size: many

CDR3: ASTLRSSGPY
J: TRBJ2-5
V: TRBV2
size: many

CDR3: ASSSPTGSSVNTEAF
J: TRBJ1-1
V: TRBV28
size: once

CDR3: ASSFSTQSDEQF
J: TRBJ2-1
V: TRBV12-3/TRBV12-4
size: .

CDR3: ASSLGSGGGITQETQY
J: TRBJ2-5
V: TRBV11-2
size: many

CDR3: ASSSVIPGPDEQY
J: TRBJ2-7
V: TRBV11-2
size: .

CDR3: ASSLGQNTGELF
J: TRBJ2-2
V: TRBV27
size: many

CDR3: SARAAVPDRGEAF
J: TRBJ1-1
V: TRBV20-1
size: .

CDR3: ASSTLAGGPGEQF
J: TRBJ2-1
V: TRBV7-8
size: many

CDR3: ASSQQTGGSYEQY
J: TRBJ2-7
V: TRBV7-8
size: few

CDR3: ASRGQGTDEQY
J: TRBJ2-7
V: TRBV27
size: few

CDR3: ATRGSPTYNEQF
J: TRBJ2-1
V: TRBV24-1
size: few

CDR3: ASSPSLDLEAF
J: TRBJ1-1
V: TRBV5-4
size: many